Listed below are T cell receptor beta chains from one sample, sequenced in a study of identifying expanded T cells in peripheral blood. Clones were read by immunoSEQ multiplex PCR, and TCRdb kept only the in-frame ones, dropping some. The sample has approximately 90,000 clones; about 86% are singletons. Sequenced input: blood. The source is a person aged 18 to 75 in good health. CDR3s include the opening cysteine and the closing phenylalanine or tryptophan. The D gene is left open where the match is weak. For some rows the clone size is stated as once, few or many, or as a class when expanded; others skip it.

j_call	d_call	v_call	clone_size	cdr3_aa	cdr3_nt
TRBJ2-1	.	TRBV5-3	.	CARSPNQTNEQFF	TGTGCCAGAAGCCCAAACCAAACCAATGAGCAGTTCTTC
TRBJ1-5	.	TRBV7-6	few	CASSLEPGLNQPQHF	TGTGCCAGCAGCTTAGAGCCAGGCTTAAATCAGCCCCAGCATTTT
TRBJ1-1	.	TRBV29-1	.	CSVEPPGHLNTEAFF	TGCAGCGTTGAACCTCCCGGACACCTGAACACTGAAGCTTTCTTT
TRBJ1-6	.	TRBV30	.	CAWSVTGQAPLHF	TGTGCCTGGAGTGTGACCGGTCAAGCACCCCTCCACTTT
TRBJ2-1	.	TRBV11-3	.	CASSLVSGANEQFF	TGTGCCAGCAGCTTAGTATCAGGGGCCAATGAGCAGTTCTTC
TRBJ1-2	TRBD1	TRBV19	few	CASSISGDRNGYTF	TGTGCCAGTAGTATTTCCGGGGACAGGAATGGCTACACCTTC
TRBJ1-1	TRBD1	TRBV27	.	CASSLYRGTEAFF	TGTGCCAGCAGTTTATACAGGGGTACTGAAGCTTTCTTT
TRBJ1-6	.	TRBV4-3	.	CASRRGFNSPLHF	TGCGCCAGCAGACGGGGTTTTAATTCACCCCTCCACTTT
TRBJ1-1	TRBD1	TRBV27	.	CASRFLDRGTEAFF	TGTGCCAGCAGATTTCTTGACAGGGGGACTGAAGCTTTCTTT
TRBJ1-5	.	TRBV4-3	.	CASSPSPSQPQHF	TGCGCCAGCAGCCCCTCCCCCAGTCAGCCCCAGCATTTT
TRBJ1-2	TRBD1	TRBV7-2	few	CASSLGQGEGYTF	TGTGCCAGCAGCCTGGGACAGGGGGAGGGCTACACCTTC
TRBJ2-2	.	TRBV9	.	CASRRALVGELFF	TGTGCCAGCAGGAGGGCCCTCGTCGGGGAGCTGTTTTTT
TRBJ2-5	.	TRBV5-1	.	CASSKGDPGLAEETQYF	TGCGCCAGCAGCAAAGGGGATCCAGGGCTTGCGGAAGAGACCCAGTACTTC
TRBJ1-1	.	TRBV6-5	.	CASSYGQLNTEAFF	TGTGCCAGCAGTTACGGGCAGTTGAACACTGAAGCTTTCTTT
TRBJ1-2	.	TRBV6-1	.	CASSERRQVISGYTF	TGTGCCAGCAGTGAAAGGAGACAAGTCATCTCTGGCTACACCTTC
TRBJ1-4	.	TRBV7-9	.	CASSWNREGTNEKLFF	TGTGCCAGCAGCTGGAACAGGGAAGGAACAAATGAAAAACTGTTTTTT
TRBJ2-5	.	TRBV7-9	.	CASSSEETQYF	TGTGCCAGCAGCTCAGAGGAGACCCAGTACTTC